Presented here are 17 T cell receptor beta chains from one specimen sequenced in a study of OX40 agonist ivuxolimab in advanced cancers. The protocol was immunoSEQ multiplex PCR, while the TCRdb copy is restricted to in-frame clones and leaves out a portion. Among some 47,000 clones listed, 70% to 80% were seen once. Sequenced material: CD4+ or CD8+ T cells sorted from blood, taken in a trial of the OX40 agonist ivuxolimab. All receptors derive from an adult with an advanced solid tumor such as melanoma, head and neck, liver or kidney cancer.

The chain links TRBV27 to TRBJ2-5, with 8 bases lining up with TRBD1. This CDR3 has 17 amino acids. The J segment lost 2 bases and the V segment lost 0 bases, leaving 8 bases of the junction unmatched. CDR1 is MNHEY, CDR2 SMNVEV, per germline (reference sequence). CDR3 sequence reads: CASSLSPAGGIQETQYF. CDR3 nucleotides: TGTGCCAGCAGTTTATCTCCTGCAGGGGGCATACAAGAGACCCAGTACTTC.

In DNA form, the CDR3 reads TGTGCCAGTAGTATGGCGGCGGAGTGGGGAGATACGCAGTATTTT. Translating it yields CASSMAAEWGDTQYF. This chain links TRBV19 with TRBJ2-3; D gene unclear. V shed 3 bases and J shed 5 bases, with 15 bases lying between them. The CDR3 length is 15 residues. Per germline, CDR1 LNHDA and CDR2 SQIVND (reference sequence).

The chain employs TRBV5-4 and TRBJ2-2; TRBD2 agrees at 7 bases. The V and J ends lost 5 bases and 1 base, in that order; junction bases with no gene match: 8. Per the germline V gene, CDR1 is SGHNT and CDR2 is YYREEE (reference sequence). The CDR3 covers 16 residues. The CDR3 nucleotides read TGTGCCAGCAGACCCCCTAGCGGAAGGAACACCGGGGAGCTGTTTTTT. Translation: CASRPPSGRNTGELFF.

V is TRBV18 and J is TRBJ2-1; 11 positions match TRBD1. Trimming removed 3 bases from V and 4 bases from J; junction bases left unmatched: 2. Germline V gene sequence: CDR1 KGHSH, CDR2 LQKENI. This CDR3 has 15 amino acids. CDR3: CASSPRDRGYNEQFF. The CDR3 bases are TGTGCCAGCTCACCCAGGGACAGGGGGTACAATGAGCAGTTCTTC.

The chain recombines TRBV7-8 with TRBJ2-5, with 9 bases matching TRBD2. This CDR3 region has 16 residues. Per germline, CDR1 SGHVS and CDR2 FQNEAQ. Trimming removed 3 bases from V and 2 bases from J; junction bases left unmatched: 7. CDR3 in amino acids: CASSFRGLANQETQYF. The CDR3 nucleotides read TGTGCCAGCAGCTTCAGAGGACTAGCGAATCAAGAGACCCAGTACTTC.

V and J are TRBV7-2 and TRBJ1-3; D unclear. Germline V gene lookup returns CDR1 SGHTA and CDR2 FQGNSA. The V end lost 0 bases, the J end lost 2 bases, and 26 bases lay between the germline ends. This CDR3 contains 21 residues. The CDR3 DNA reads as TGTGCCAGCAGCTTAGCTGGATTGTCAGGCATGATGTCACGCGCTGGAAACACCATATATTTT. It encodes CASSLAGLSGMMSRAGNTIYF.

The V gene is TRBV29-1, the J gene TRBJ2-7, with D uncertain. There are 12 residues in the CDR3. Trimming removed 4 bases at V and 4 bases at J, with 11 bases between. Germline loops: CDR1 SQVTM, CDR2 ANQGSEA. The CDR3 DNA sequence: TGCAGCGTTGCGGTAGCCAGGTACGAGCAGTACTTC. Amino acid sequence: CSVAVARYEQYF.

V and J are TRBV27 and TRBJ2-3, with D unresolved. The germline V and J ends were trimmed by 5 bases and 3 bases, with 6 bases remaining between them. The CDR3 contains 12 residues. Germline V gives CDR1 MNHEY, CDR2 SMNVEV (reference sequence). The CDR3 here is CASSVGTDTQYF. For the CDR3, the DNA is TGTGCCAGCAGTGTTGGAACAGATACGCAGTATTTT.

This chain links TRBV29-1 with TRBJ2-7; 10 bases match TRBD2. Germline lookup yields CDR1 SQVTM and CDR2 ANQGSEA. The CDR3 is 15 residues long. J was trimmed by 5 bases and V by 4 bases; bases with no gene match: 11. The CDR3 is CSVGVAGGRLDEQYF. CDR3 bases: TGCAGCGTTGGGGTAGCGGGGGGTCGACTGGACGAGCAGTACTTC.

Turning to this clone: This sample also contains other DNA sequences that code for the same CDR3. This chain joins TRBV28 and TRBJ1-2, with D uncertain. This CDR3 region has 13 residues. V lost 3 bases and J lost 2, with 7 bases in between. From germline, CDR1 is MDHEN and CDR2 SYDVKM. Written as DNA, the CDR3 is TGTGCCAGCAGTTTTGGTCAGAACTATGGCTACACCTTC. Translating it yields CASSFGQNYGYTF.

V is TRBV4-2 and J is TRBJ1-2; D might be TRBD1 (5 bases). Trimming cost V 0 bases and J 8 bases, with 10 bases left between them. Germline V gene sequence: CDR1 LGHNA, CDR2 YNFKEQ. The CDR3 is made up of 13 amino acids. Here the CDR3 reads CASSQDRARGYTF. In nucleotides, the CDR3 is TGTGCCAGCAGCCAAGACAGGGCTCGAGGCTACACCTTC.

The V call is TRBV19, the J call TRBJ2-1; maybe TRBD2 (5 bases). Germline V gene data show CDR1 as LNHDA and CDR2 as SQIVND (reference sequence). The CDR3 has 12 amino acids. V shed 2 bases and J shed 9 bases, with 8 bases lying between them. The DNA for the CDR3 is TGTGCCAGTAGTATAAGTGGGAGTGAGCAGTTCTTC. Translating gives CASSISGSEQFF. The full variable domain, in which reference TRBV19 and TRBJ2-1 provide the parts outside the CDR3, is DGGITQSPKYLFRKEGQNVTLSCEQNLNHDAMYWYRQDPGQGLRLIYYSQIVNDFQKGDIAEGYSVSREKKESFPLTVTSAQKNPTAFYLCASSISGSEQFFGPGTRLTVL.

The gene calls are TRBV6-1 and TRBJ1-6; D is unresolved. V gave up 5 bases and J gave up 2 bases, with 7 bases separating them. This CDR3 is 14 amino acids long. CDR1 is MNHNS, CDR2 SASEGT, per germline. CDR3 loop: CASSTGTYNSPLHF. Written as DNA, the CDR3 is TGTGCCAGCAGTACCGGCACCTATAATTCACCCCTCCACTTT.

The CDR3 bases are TGTGCTAGTGGCCCTCAGACTAGCGGGGGTTTATCTGTAAATGAGCAGTTCTTC. Translated: CASGPQTSGGLSVNEQFF. This chain uses TRBV12-5 with TRBJ2-1; TRBD2 agrees at 12 bases. Germline V lookup: CDR1 LGHNT, CDR2 FRNRAP. Unmatched junction bases numbered 16, after V lost 6 bases and J lost 7 bases. The CDR3 consists of 18 residues.

The genes are TRBV7-3 and TRBJ2-1, with D maybe TRBD2 (5 bases). V gave up 5 bases and J gave up 5 bases, with 13 bases separating them. This CDR3 contains 14 residues. Germline-derived CDR1 and CDR2 are SGHTA and FQGTGA. The CDR3, as DNA: TGTGCCAGCAGCAGGACGGGGAATAACAATGAGCAGTTCTTC. This encodes CASSRTGNNNEQFF.

This clone occurred a few times. The chain joins TRBV7-9 to TRBJ2-2; no clear D gene. Trimming removed 2 bases at V and 6 bases at J, with 10 bases between. The CDR3 has 14 residues. The germline CDR1 and CDR2 sequences are SEHNR and FQNEAQ (reference sequence). In DNA form, the CDR3 reads TGTGCCAGCAGCTTAAGTGGTGGGCCCGGGGAGCTGTTTTTT. This translates into CASSLSGGPGELFF.

The CDR3 DNA sequence: TGTGCCAGCAGCTTAGCGGTCGGATACGAGCAGTACTTC. Its protein product is CASSLAVGYEQYF. The V call is TRBV11-2, the J call TRBJ2-7; D unresolved. CDR1 is SGHAT and CDR2 is FQNNGV in the germline V gene. The CDR3 contains 13 residues. V was clipped by 1 base and J by 4 bases, with 8 bases between them.